This T cell receptor (beta chain) is from a study of T cells after yellow fever vaccination. Study-level information: Those fractions that held only low numbers of cells were prepared using the SMART-Seq v4 Ultra Low Input RNA kit.

A universal primer site and UMIs were added as TCR cDNA was made by 5'RACE template switching. TCRdb re-derived calls from the 5' RACE reads in MiXCR, one entry per CDR3 protein. This table holds 450,000 to 550,000 distinct CDR3 sequences, roughly 21% found once. Points on this clonotype: Its antigen is undetermined.

With 3 bases removed from V and 6 bases from J, the gap between germline ends came to 8 bases. Per the germline V gene, CDR1 is ENHRY and CDR2 is SYGVKD. The CDR3 contains 13 residues. Findings and caveats of the study: Contamination by abundant bulk-population clonotypes could be present in FACS-sorted repertoires. A secondary response was less intense yet reached its peak sooner, at day 5 versus 15.

This clonotype originated in a man aged 30-40 years who received the YFV17D yellow fever vaccine. The rearrangement links TRBV10-3 to TRBJ2-2; no clear D gene. The sample in question was PBMCs, obtained 15 days after the yellow fever booster vaccination. CDR3 in amino acids: CAISDGKAGELFF. In DNA, the CDR3 is TGTGCCATCAGTGACGGCAAGGCCGGGGAGCTGTTTTTT.